This T cell receptor beta chain was found in a study of Tregs in tolerant kidney transplant recipients. The CDR3 runs 14 residues. V shed 5 bases and J 7 bases; nucleotides not matched to a gene: 9. Germline CDR1 is LGHNA and CDR2 is YSLEER. Some clones are missing from TCRdb's copy, which holds only in-frame ones; the method was immunoSEQ multiplex PCR. This table has tens of thousands of clones, about 83% appearing once. This TCR derives from a human donor in good health. The chain combines TRBV4-3 with TRBJ1-1, with TRBD1 identical over 8 bases. Sequencing was performed on CD4+ T cells from blood. The chain's CDR3 is CASSRAGQGFEAFF. DNA for the CDR3: TGCGCCAGCAGCAGAGCTGGACAGGGTTTTGAAGCTTTCTTT.